The 32 T cell receptor beta chains in this list originate from one sample, sequenced in a study of T and B cells in COVID-19 patients. Each TRB amplification used roughly 230-550 ng of genomic DNA from blood. TRB rearrangements were amplified by multiplex PCR with BIOMED2 TRB-A/B primers. MiXCR, run by TCRdb on the multiplex PCR reads, gives a single entry per CDR3 protein. The data hold around 10,000 distinct CDR3 sequences, with around 27% observed a single time. The sequenced sample consisted of blood. The receptors here all came from a human donor who had recovered from COVID-19.

This clonotype is medium-sized. This sequence joins TRBV19 and TRBJ1-6, with D unclear. CDR1 and CDR2 from the germline V gene are LNHDA and SQIVND (reference sequence). This CDR3 spans 15 amino acids. Trimming cost V 6 bases and J 10 bases, with 19 bases left between them. CDR3 residues: CASSLPRRVESPLHF. As DNA, the CDR3 is TGTGCCAGTAGCCTACCCCGACGGGTTGAATCACCCCTCCACTTT. Full variable domain (remainder filled in from reference TRBV19 and TRBJ1-6): DGGITQSPKYLFRKEGQNVTLSCEQNLNHDAMYWYRQDPGQGLRLIYYSQIVNDFQKGDIAEGYSVSREKKESFPLTVTSAQKNPTAFYLCASSLPRRVESPLHFGNGTRLTVT.

In its sample, this clonotype was seen a few times. This chain uses TRBV5-5 with TRBJ1-1, with no clear D. There are 13 residues in the CDR3. V was shortened by 4 bases and J by 8 bases, with 15 bases between the two germline ends. Germline CDR1 SGHKS, CDR2 YYEKEE (reference sequence). The CDR3 reads CASSPGAGREAFF. The CDR3 DNA sequence: TGTGCCAGCAGCCCGGGAGCCGGGCGCGAAGCTTTCTTT.

This clonotype is deemed medium-sized. V gene TRBV5-5 combines with J gene TRBJ2-2; D not resolved. Germline V gives CDR1 SGHKS, CDR2 YYEKEE (reference sequence). V was clipped by 0 bases and J by 3 bases, with 3 bases between them. This CDR3 has 13 amino acids. DNA of the CDR3: TGTGCCAGCAGCTTGGGGGACACCGGGGAGCTGTTTTTT. Its translation: CASSLGDTGELFF.

This clonotype was found a few times. The chain recombines TRBV6-5 with TRBJ2-3; D possibly matches TRBD1 or TRBD2 (7 bases each). The germline CDR1 and CDR2 sequences are MNHEY and SVGAGI. Trimming stripped 7 bases from V and 1 base from J, with 12 bases between. The CDR3 consists of 14 residues. CDR3 in amino acids: CASTGGAGTDTQYF. The CDR3 DNA reads TGTGCCAGCACAGGGGGGGCCGGCACAGATACGCAGTATTTT.

Note on this clonotype: A much bigger clone sits one base away, suggesting this may be a read error. The chain uses TRBV5-4 and TRBJ2-1, with D unclear. The CDR3 totals 15 residues. Germline V gene sequence: CDR1 SGHNT, CDR2 YYREEE (reference sequence). In DNA, the CDR3 is TGTGCCAGCTGCTTGGGTGGCTTGGCCGGCAATGAGCAGTTCTTC. This translates into CASCLGGLAGNEQFF.

This clonotype has a count of ten or more. The rearrangement joins TRBV12-3 or TRBV12-4 to TRBJ1-1; 7 bases map to TRBD1. This CDR3 contains 16 residues. J gave up 1 base and V 5 bases, and 10 bases lay outside the gene matches. The CDR3 coding sequence is TGTGCCAGCAGTCCCCCTTTCCGGGACAGGAACACTGAAGCTTTCTTT. Amino acids: CASSPPFRDRNTEAFF.

The chain joins TRBV24-1 to TRBJ2-1; no clear D gene. V was trimmed by 0 bases and J by 2 bases, leaving 10 bases between them. CDR3 size: 16 residues. Germline V gives CDR1 KGHDR, CDR2 SFDVKD. CDR3 nucleotides: TGTGCCACCAGTGATTTGCGCCCCACCACCTACAATGAGCAGTTCTTC. Translated, it gives CATSDLRPTTYNEQFF.

This clonotype occurred a few times. This rearrangement joins TRBV24-1 to TRBJ2-2; D might be TRBD1 or TRBD2, each matching 5 bases. The V and J ends lost 4 bases and 6 bases respectively, with 5 bases between them. The V gene's germline CDR1 is KGHDR and CDR2 SFDVKD. This CDR3 is 12 amino acids long. The CDR3 loop reads CATSEGAGELFF. The CDR3 DNA reads TGTGCCACCAGTGAGGGGGCCGGGGAGCTGTTTTTT.

This clonotype is termed medium-sized (0.01 to 0.1%). V gene TRBV10-3 combines with J gene TRBJ2-3; 7 bases match TRBD2. Germline V gene data show CDR1 as ENHRY and CDR2 as SYGVKD. After removal of 3 bases from V and 1 base from J, the junction contained 4 bases not matched to a gene. The CDR3 consists of 15 residues. For the CDR3, the DNA is TGTGCCATCAGTGAAGGTGGGGGGGGCACAGATACGCAGTATTTT. Protein sequence: CAISEGGGGTDTQYF.

This clonotype is deemed medium-sized (0.01 to 0.1%). The rearrangement links TRBV19 to TRBJ2-7; perhaps TRBD2 as D (5 bases). The CDR3 covers 13 residues. The germline V and J ends were trimmed by 7 bases and 0 bases, with 10 bases remaining between them. The germline V gene has CDR1 LNHDA and CDR2 SQIVND (reference sequence). The CDR3 DNA reads as TGTGCCAGTAAGAGGAGGAACTCCTACGAGCAGTACTTC. It codes for CASKRRNSYEQYF.

This chain uses TRBV5-4 with TRBJ1-1; D might be TRBD1 (5 bases). The germline V and J ends were trimmed by 2 bases and 1 base, with 9 bases remaining between them. CDR3 length: 14 residues. The germline V gene has CDR1 SGHNT and CDR2 YYREEE (reference sequence). The CDR3 sequence: CASSFSGTNTEAFF. CDR3 sequence (DNA): TGTGCCAGCAGCTTTTCAGGGACGAACACTGAAGCTTTCTTT.

In its sample, this clonotype ranks as medium-sized. The V gene is TRBV30, the J gene TRBJ2-2; D remains unclear. The CDR3 has 12 residues. V was clipped by 2 bases and J by 7 bases, with 8 bases between them. Germline V gene data show CDR1 as GTSNPN and CDR2 as SVGIG (reference sequence). The CDR3 loop reads CAWSFGVGELFF. The CDR3 nucleotides read TGTGCCTGGAGTTTTGGCGTCGGGGAGCTGTTTTTT.

In its sample, this clonotype is medium-sized. The chain uses TRBV27 and TRBJ2-1; possibly TRBD1 for D (8 bases). V gave up 3 bases and J gave up 10 bases, with 13 bases separating them. Germline V gene lookup returns CDR1 MNHEY and CDR2 SMNVEV (reference sequence). The CDR3 length is 13 residues. The CDR3, as DNA: TGTGCCAGCAGTTTCGAACAGGGGGGGGAGCAGTTCTTC. This codes for CASSFEQGGEQFF.

The gene calls are TRBV11-2 and TRBJ1-2, with D tentatively TRBD1 (6 bases). The germline CDR1 and CDR2 sequences are SGHAT and FQNNGV. The CDR3 totals 15 residues. V was trimmed by 6 bases and J by 4 bases, leaving 18 bases between them. CDR3 protein: CASSDTGQFLYGYTF. As DNA, the CDR3 is TGTGCCAGCAGTGATACCGGACAGTTCCTCTATGGCTACACCTTC.

The chain recombines TRBV14 with TRBJ2-7; TRBD1 aligns across 7 bases. Germline values: CDR1 SGHDN, CDR2 FVKESK. This CDR3 spans 13 amino acids. The J segment lost 3 bases and the V segment lost 4 bases, leaving 3 bases of the junction unmatched. The CDR3 reads CASSLGQVYEQYF. DNA of the CDR3: TGTGCCAGCAGCCTCGGACAGGTCTACGAGCAGTACTTC.

This clonotype was picked up a small number of times. The V gene is TRBV7-9, the J gene TRBJ2-2; D ambiguous. This CDR3 contains 13 residues. The V and J ends lost 2 bases and 1 base respectively, with 2 bases between them. Looked up from germline, CDR1 is SEHNR and CDR2 is FQNEAQ (reference sequence). In DNA, the CDR3 is TGTGCCAGCAGCTTACTGAACACCGGGGAGCTGTTTTTT. Its translation: CASSLLNTGELFF.

V is TRBV7-2 and J is TRBJ1-2, with 7 bases identical to TRBD1. The CDR3 has 13 residues. V was clipped by 3 bases and J by 4 bases; unmatched bases: 2. The germline gives CDR1 SGHTA, CDR2 FQGNSA. The CDR3 sequence: CASSFSGGYGYTF. CDR3 in DNA: TGTGCCAGCAGCTTTTCAGGGGGCTATGGCTACACCTTC.

This clonotype was detected a few times. The chain joins TRBV4-2 to TRBJ1-1; D gene uncertain. Germline V CDR1 and CDR2: LGHNA, YNFKEQ. V was cut by 0 bases and J by 8 bases, with 10 bases left in between. CDR3 length: 13 residues. The CDR3 DNA follows: TGTGCCAGCAGCCAAGATCGGGCAAGAGAAGCTTTCTTT. Its translation: CASSQDRAREAFF.

A word on this clonotype: A much larger clonotype is one base distant, so this may be a read error. The chain joins TRBV27 to TRBJ2-2; a weak D match, TRBD1 (5 bases). V was shortened by 9 bases and J by 0 bases, with 14 bases between the two germline ends. Germline loops: CDR1 MNHEY, CDR2 SMNVEV (reference sequence). The CDR3 spans 15 residues. The CDR3 spells CASRFTGPNTGELFF. Here the CDR3 DNA reads TGTGCCAGTCGTTTTACAGGCCCGAACACCGGGGAGCTGTTTTTT.

The rearrangement uses TRBV10-3 and TRBJ2-5, with a weak D call TRBD2 (5 bases). The V end was cut by 8 bases, the J end by 4 bases, with 14 bases between. The germline gives CDR1 ENHRY, CDR2 SYGVKD. CDR3 length: 13 amino acids. The CDR3 is CAILASAGETQYF. The CDR3 region has the DNA TGTGCCATCCTTGCCTCGGCGGGAGAGACCCAGTACTTC.

Sample share makes this clonotype medium-sized. V is TRBV6-4 and J is TRBJ2-3; 7 positions agree with TRBD2. In germline, CDR1 is MRHNA, CDR2 SNTAGT. The CDR3 is 14 amino acids. Trimming took 5 bases from V and 4 from J; bases not matched to a gene: 6. The DNA of the CDR3 is TGTGCCAGCAGTCCCCAGGGAGGGTCAGATACGCAGTATTTT. Its protein is CASSPQGGSDTQYF.

This clonotype was recorded at least ten times. The V and J genes are TRBV6-5 and TRBJ2-7; the D gene could be TRBD1 or TRBD2 (6 bases each). Germline V lookup: CDR1 MNHEY, CDR2 SVGAGI. The CDR3 has 15 amino acids. Trimming removed 0 bases at V and 5 bases at J, with 14 bases between. CDR3 nucleotides: TGTGCCAGCAGTTACTCGGGGGGTCAGGGGAACGAGCAGTACTTC. This sequence encodes CASSYSGGQGNEQYF.

Comments on this clonotype: A much larger clone sits a single nucleotide away, making a read error possible. The chain combines TRBV12-3 or TRBV12-4 with TRBJ1-5; 8 positions agree with TRBD1. The CDR3 totals 15 residues. CDR3 sequence reads: CASRPDRDSNKPQHF. As DNA, the CDR3 is TGTGCCAGCAGACCGGACAGGGATAGCAATAAGCCCCAGCATTTT.

This chain links TRBV19 with TRBJ2-7; 12 positions match TRBD2. The CDR3 runs 15 residues. Losses at the gene ends were 3 bases for V and 2 bases for J; bases not matched to a gene: 2. In germline, CDR1 is LNHDA, CDR2 SQIVND (reference sequence). The CDR3 nucleotides are TGTGCCAGTAGTATCGGGACTAGCGGGCCCTACGAGCAGTACTTC. As protein: CASSIGTSGPYEQYF.

Comments on this clonotype: Germline and junction disagree at one end, which may indicate a read error. This rearrangement joins TRBV7-6 to TRBJ2-5; perhaps D is TRBD1 or TRBD2 (6 bases each). The CDR3 loop spans 14 amino acids. Germline-derived CDR1 and CDR2 are SGHVS and FNYEAQ. For the CDR3, the DNA is TGCGCCAGCAGAAGGGTGGGGGGCCGAGAGACCCAGTACTTC. This sequence encodes CASRRVGGRETQYF.

This clonotype was observed a few times. The chain uses TRBV21-1 and TRBJ2-3; the table's D call, TRBD1, was not checked against the DNA. TRBV21-1 is termed a pseudogene. The CDR3 covers 15 residues. The CDR3 DNA reads TGTGCCAGCATCTGTCCCGGGACAGGGGCCAGGACGCAGTATTTT. Its translation: CASICPGTGARTQYF.

This chain joins TRBV4-1 and TRBJ2-1; D gene uncertain. The CDR3 is 15 residues long. Looked up from germline, CDR1 is MGHRA and CDR2 is YSYEKL. The V and J ends lost 4 bases and 3 bases respectively, with 13 bases between them. The CDR3 spells CASSRGSGDYNEQFF. CDR3 DNA sequence: TGCGCCAGCAGCCGAGGCAGTGGGGACTACAATGAGCAGTTCTTC.

This clonotype qualifies as medium-sized (0.01 to 0.1%). The V and J genes are TRBV29-1 and TRBJ2-5, with 10 nucleotides matching TRBD1. Unmatched junction bases numbered 1, after V lost 4 bases and J lost 5 bases. Germline values: CDR1 SQVTM, CDR2 ANQGSEA. The CDR3 sequence is 12 residues long. The CDR3 coding sequence is TGCAGCGTTGGACAGGGGGCTGAGACCCAGTACTTC. Protein: CSVGQGAETQYF.

This clonotype is labeled as medium-sized. This chain connects TRBV6-5 to TRBJ2-1; the D gene is possibly TRBD2 (6 bases). V was pared by 11 bases and J by 4 bases, with 18 bases between. This CDR3 comprises 14 residues. Germline loops: CDR1 MNHEY, CDR2 SVGAGI. CDR3 sequence reads: CAAAGRGRYNEQFF. The CDR3 coding sequence is TGTGCCGCCGCGGGACGGGGAAGATACAATGAGCAGTTCTTC.

V gene TRBV28 combines with J gene TRBJ2-1; 9 nucleotides agree with TRBD2. The length of the CDR3 is 15 residues. J was trimmed by 6 bases and V by 7 bases; bases with no gene match: 10. Germline CDR1 and CDR2: MDHEN and SYDVKM. The CDR3 coding sequence is TGTGCCAGCACCCTAGCGAGTAGCGGGAGCAATGAGCAGTTCTTC. This gives the protein CASTLASSGSNEQFF.

This chain uses TRBV5-1 with TRBJ2-5; possibly TRBD1 for D (6 bases). CDR3 length equals 14 residues. In germline, CDR1 is SGHRS, CDR2 YFSETQ. The V end was cut by 4 bases, the J end by 5 bases, with 15 bases between. CDR3 amino acids: CASSETGPWETQYF. Here the CDR3 DNA reads TGCGCCAGCAGCGAGACAGGTCCGTGGGAGACCCAGTACTTC.

The chain uses TRBV6-4 and TRBJ2-3, with D possibly being TRBD2 (6 bases). Between the trimmed V and J ends, which lost 5 bases and 2 bases, there was a span of 8 bases. CDR1 is MRHNA, CDR2 SNTAGT, per germline. The CDR3 covers 13 residues. The CDR3 DNA reads as TGTGCCAGCAGTAGGGACTTCACAGATACGCAGTATTTT. Protein product: CASSRDFTDTQYF.